These T cell receptor beta chains were read from a single sample in a study of shared clonotypes between healthy human individuals. The table came from immunoSEQ multiplex PCR; TCRdb's copy has only in-frame clones and leaves some out. Of about 520,000 clones in the sample, roughly 95% are singletons; the top ten hold 0.064%. Source material: naive CD4+ T cells sorted from blood. The receptors stem from a woman in her 30s in good health. CDR3s include the opening cysteine and the closing phenylalanine or tryptophan. Fields, in order: CDR3 DNA, CDR3 protein, J gene, clone size, V gene, D gene. A D gene is named only where the DNA matches it firmly. Part of the rows lack a size; the others show once, few, many or a class for expanded clones.

CDR3 DNA: TGTGCCAGCAGTCCACTAACCCCAAACTACGAGCAGTACTTC
CDR3 protein: CASSPLTPNYEQYF
J gene: TRBJ2-7
clone size: -
V gene: TRBV28
D gene: -

CDR3 DNA: TGCGCCAGCAGCTTGGACAGTGTGGGAAACACCATATATTTT
CDR3 protein: CASSLDSVGNTIYF
J gene: TRBJ1-3
clone size: -
V gene: TRBV5-1
D gene: -

CDR3 DNA: TGTGCCAGCACCTTCGACAGGGGTTTCGAAAAACTGTTTTTT
CDR3 protein: CASTFDRGFEKLFF
J gene: TRBJ1-4
clone size: -
V gene: TRBV28
D gene: TRBD1

CDR3 DNA: TGTGCCAGCAGCTTATTGGGGTCGATCACAGATACGCAGTATTTT
CDR3 protein: CASSLLGSITDTQYF
J gene: TRBJ2-3
clone size: -
V gene: TRBV11-2
D gene: -

CDR3 DNA: TGTGCCAGCAGCTGGAACGGCATGAACACTGAAGCTTTCTTT
CDR3 protein: CASSWNGMNTEAFF
J gene: TRBJ1-1
clone size: -
V gene: TRBV11-2
D gene: -

CDR3 DNA: TGTGCCAGCAGTGAATTTGGCGGATCTAATGAAAAACTGTTTTTT
CDR3 protein: CASSEFGGSNEKLFF
J gene: TRBJ1-4
clone size: once
V gene: TRBV2
D gene: -

CDR3 DNA: TGTGCCAGCAGTCCCTTTGGGACTAGCGGCACCTACGGGCAGTTCTTC
CDR3 protein: CASSPFGTSGTYGQFF
J gene: TRBJ2-1
clone size: -
V gene: TRBV27
D gene: TRBD2

CDR3 DNA: TGTGCCAGCAGTGAAGCGCTTCCGGGGGCGGTAGCCAAAAACATTCAGTACTTC
CDR3 protein: CASSEALPGAVAKNIQYF
J gene: TRBJ2-4
clone size: -
V gene: TRBV6-1
D gene: -

CDR3 DNA: TGCGCCAGCAGCCCACAAGGGACTCACCAAGAGACCCAGTACTTC
CDR3 protein: CASSPQGTHQETQYF
J gene: TRBJ2-5
clone size: -
V gene: TRBV5-1
D gene: -

CDR3 DNA: TGTGCCAGCAGTGAATGGCCCGGACACCAAGAGACCCAGTACTTC
CDR3 protein: CASSEWPGHQETQYF
J gene: TRBJ2-5
clone size: -
V gene: TRBV2
D gene: -

CDR3 DNA: TGTGCCAGTAGTATAGAAGCGGAAGCTTTCTTT
CDR3 protein: CASSIEAEAFF
J gene: TRBJ1-1
clone size: -
V gene: TRBV19
D gene: -

CDR3 DNA: TGTGCCAGCAGCTTAGGGCGCGAGCAGTACTTC
CDR3 protein: CASSLGREQYF
J gene: TRBJ2-7
clone size: -
V gene: TRBV7-3
D gene: -

CDR3 DNA: TGCAGTGCTCAGACTGGCCCCGAGCAGTACTTC
CDR3 protein: CSAQTGPEQYF
J gene: TRBJ2-7
clone size: -
V gene: TRBV20-1
D gene: -

CDR3 DNA: TGTGCCAGCAGTGAAGTGGGGGCCTTATATGGCTACACCTTC
CDR3 protein: CASSEVGALYGYTF
J gene: TRBJ1-2
clone size: -
V gene: TRBV6-1
D gene: -

CDR3 DNA: TGTGCCAGCAGGGCCGGGACAGATCTTTACAATGAGCAGTTCTTC
CDR3 protein: CASRAGTDLYNEQFF
J gene: TRBJ2-1
clone size: -
V gene: TRBV7-9
D gene: TRBD1

CDR3 DNA: TGTGCCAGCAGTTATCGGACACCTAGCAATCAGCCCCAGCATTTT
CDR3 protein: CASSYRTPSNQPQHF
J gene: TRBJ1-5
clone size: once
V gene: TRBV6-5
D gene: -

CDR3 DNA: TGTGCCAGCAGCTTGGGGGGCACCGGGGAGCTGTTTTTT
CDR3 protein: CASSLGGTGELFF
J gene: TRBJ2-2
clone size: -
V gene: TRBV5-4
D gene: -

CDR3 DNA: TGTGCCAGCAGCTTAGAACCGTCCGCTGAAGCTTTCTTT
CDR3 protein: CASSLEPSAEAFF
J gene: TRBJ1-1
clone size: -
V gene: TRBV7-9
D gene: -

CDR3 DNA: TGTGCCAGCAGCTTATCGTATAGCGGGGGCAATGAGCAGTTCTTC
CDR3 protein: CASSLSYSGGNEQFF
J gene: TRBJ2-1
clone size: -
V gene: TRBV7-2
D gene: TRBD2

CDR3 DNA: TGTGCCAGCAGCCAAGTTCCCCGGGAGGGCCTCAAAAACATTCAGTACTTC
CDR3 protein: CASSQVPREGLKNIQYF
J gene: TRBJ2-4
clone size: -
V gene: TRBV4-2
D gene: TRBD2

CDR3 DNA: TGTGCCACCAGCAGAGATTCCCAGGGGGGCACTGGGGCCAACGTCCTGACTTTC
CDR3 protein: CATSRDSQGGTGANVLTF
J gene: TRBJ2-6
clone size: -
V gene: TRBV15
D gene: -

CDR3 DNA: TGTGCCAGCAGTGGACCCTACGAGCAGTACTTC
CDR3 protein: CASSGPYEQYF
J gene: TRBJ2-7
clone size: -
V gene: TRBV6-5
D gene: -

CDR3 DNA: TGTGCCAGCCGGGCACGTAGCTGGACCGACTCCTACGAGCAGTACTTC
CDR3 protein: CASRARSWTDSYEQYF
J gene: TRBJ2-7
clone size: -
V gene: TRBV28
D gene: -

CDR3 DNA: TGTGCCAGTAGTATTTTTTGGCGGGACATTCAGTACTTC
CDR3 protein: CASSIFWRDIQYF
J gene: TRBJ2-4
clone size: -
V gene: TRBV19
D gene: -

CDR3 DNA: TGTGCCAGCAGTTTCTACAGGGGCCTGCGGGAAAAACTGTTTTTT
CDR3 protein: CASSFYRGLREKLFF
J gene: TRBJ1-4
clone size: -
V gene: TRBV28
D gene: TRBD1

CDR3 DNA: TGCAGCGTTAACCCGGGACAGGGGTCCGGGAGCACTGAAGCTTTCTTT
CDR3 protein: CSVNPGQGSGSTEAFF
J gene: TRBJ1-1
clone size: -
V gene: TRBV29-1
D gene: TRBD1

CDR3 DNA: TGTGCCAGCAGTTGGAGCTCCTCCCACACCGGGGAGCTGTTTTTT
CDR3 protein: CASSWSSSHTGELFF
J gene: TRBJ2-2
clone size: -
V gene: TRBV6-5
D gene: -

CDR3 DNA: TGCGCCAGCAGCCAAGGGGTGGACGGGGCGGGAGAGACCCAGTACTTC
CDR3 protein: CASSQGVDGAGETQYF
J gene: TRBJ2-5
clone size: -
V gene: TRBV4-1
D gene: -

CDR3 DNA: TGTGCCAGCAGTCCGGGACAGGGCAGAGAGCAGTACTTC
CDR3 protein: CASSPGQGREQYF
J gene: TRBJ2-7
clone size: -
V gene: TRBV28
D gene: TRBD1

CDR3 DNA: TGTGCCAGTAGTACCCGGACAGGGTCCTACGAGCAGTACTTC
CDR3 protein: CASSTRTGSYEQYF
J gene: TRBJ2-7
clone size: -
V gene: TRBV19
D gene: TRBD1

CDR3 DNA: TGTGCCAGCAGTGAAGCCCTCCACTCTAGCGGGCCGAACCAGTACTTC
CDR3 protein: CASSEALHSSGPNQYF
J gene: TRBJ2-7
clone size: few
V gene: TRBV2
D gene: TRBD2

CDR3 DNA: TGTGCCATCACGGATTCCTTTAACTATGGCTACACCTTC
CDR3 protein: CAITDSFNYGYTF
J gene: TRBJ1-2
clone size: -
V gene: TRBV10-3
D gene: -

CDR3 DNA: TGTGCCATCAGAATTCTGGGAGGGAATGGCTACACCTTC
CDR3 protein: CAIRILGGNGYTF
J gene: TRBJ1-2
clone size: -
V gene: TRBV10-3
D gene: -

CDR3 DNA: TGTGCCAGTAGTGGGGGCACTGAAGCTTTCTTT
CDR3 protein: CASSGGTEAFF
J gene: TRBJ1-1
clone size: -
V gene: TRBV19
D gene: -

CDR3 DNA: TGCGCCAGCAGCTTCCAGGTGAGCTCCTACAATGAGCAGTTCTTC
CDR3 protein: CASSFQVSSYNEQFF
J gene: TRBJ2-1
clone size: -
V gene: TRBV5-1
D gene: -

CDR3 DNA: TGTGCCTGGTGGGACATCATGAACACTGAAGCTTTCTTT
CDR3 protein: CAWWDIMNTEAFF
J gene: TRBJ1-1
clone size: once
V gene: TRBV30
D gene: -

CDR3 DNA: TGTGCCAGCAGCTTATCAGTTGGACTAGCCTCGAATGAGCAGTTCTTC
CDR3 protein: CASSLSVGLASNEQFF
J gene: TRBJ2-1
clone size: -
V gene: TRBV11-2
D gene: TRBD2

CDR3 DNA: TGTGCCAGCACCCCTGGGAGTAATTCACCCCTCCACTTT
CDR3 protein: CASTPGSNSPLHF
J gene: TRBJ1-6
clone size: once
V gene: TRBV6-6
D gene: -

CDR3 DNA: TGTGCCAGCAGACTACAAATGAACGGTGGCTACACCTTC
CDR3 protein: CASRLQMNGGYTF
J gene: TRBJ1-2
clone size: -
V gene: TRBV28
D gene: -

CDR3 DNA: TGTGCCAGCAGCCCAATTGGTGGGATTTGGTACCAAGAGACCCAGTACTTC
CDR3 protein: CASSPIGGIWYQETQYF
J gene: TRBJ2-5
clone size: -
V gene: TRBV9
D gene: -

CDR3 DNA: TGTGCCAGCAGTGAAGTAGGCAGGGGGGATACGCAGTATTTT
CDR3 protein: CASSEVGRGDTQYF
J gene: TRBJ2-3
clone size: -
V gene: TRBV2
D gene: TRBD1

CDR3 DNA: TGTGCCAGCAGCGTAGGTACTAGCGGCTTCCACGAGCAGTACTTC
CDR3 protein: CASSVGTSGFHEQYF
J gene: TRBJ2-7
clone size: -
V gene: TRBV9
D gene: TRBD2

CDR3 DNA: TGTGCCAGCAGCATGGGACAGGGGGAGACCCAGTACTTC
CDR3 protein: CASSMGQGETQYF
J gene: TRBJ2-5
clone size: -
V gene: TRBV5-4
D gene: TRBD1

CDR3 DNA: TGTGCCAGCAGTTTCCTTTTTGGGCGATTGTCCTACGAGCAGTACTTC
CDR3 protein: CASSFLFGRLSYEQYF
J gene: TRBJ2-7
clone size: -
V gene: TRBV27
D gene: -

CDR3 DNA: TGTGCCAGCTCACCACGCGACAGGCTAAACACTGAAGCTTTCTTT
CDR3 protein: CASSPRDRLNTEAFF
J gene: TRBJ1-1
clone size: -
V gene: TRBV18
D gene: -

CDR3 DNA: TGTGCCAGCAGGCGGACAGGGAAACACCTGCGAGACACTGAAGCTTTCTTT
CDR3 protein: CASRRTGKHLRDTEAFF
J gene: TRBJ1-1
clone size: -
V gene: TRBV7-9
D gene: TRBD1

CDR3 DNA: TGCAGCGTTGTATTGGAGACAGGGCTTAGTGGCTACACCTTC
CDR3 protein: CSVVLETGLSGYTF
J gene: TRBJ1-2
clone size: few
V gene: TRBV29-1
D gene: TRBD1

CDR3 DNA: TGCGCCAGCAGCGTGATGAAGACTAGCGGGATGGAGTTCTTC
CDR3 protein: CASSVMKTSGMEFF
J gene: TRBJ2-1
clone size: -
V gene: TRBV5-1
D gene: TRBD2

CDR3 DNA: TGCAGTGCTCGCGAGAACACTGAAGCTTTCTTT
CDR3 protein: CSARENTEAFF
J gene: TRBJ1-1
clone size: -
V gene: TRBV20-1
D gene: -

CDR3 DNA: TGTGCCAGCTCACCAGTTCGAGAGTCCGCAGATACGCAGTATTTT
CDR3 protein: CASSPVRESADTQYF
J gene: TRBJ2-3
clone size: -
V gene: TRBV18
D gene: -

CDR3 DNA: TGTGCCAGCAGTTTAGTTGGGTTTTTACCGGGACAGTACGAAAGCAATCAGCCCCAGCATTTT
CDR3 protein: CASSLVGFLPGQYESNQPQHF
J gene: TRBJ1-5
clone size: -
V gene: TRBV27
D gene: TRBD1

CDR3 DNA: TGTGCCAGCTCACCAAGATCCAGCGGGAGTCAGGATGAGCAGTTCTTC
CDR3 protein: CASSPRSSGSQDEQFF
J gene: TRBJ2-1
clone size: -
V gene: TRBV18
D gene: TRBD2